These 5 T cell receptor beta chains share one sample of origin, sequenced in a study of blood T cell repertoires in COVID-19. Assay: immunoSEQ multiplex PCR; the TCRdb copy retains only in-frame clones and omits some. The table shows approximately 140,000 clones, with 80% occurring only once. The source material was peripheral blood. The receptors derive from a man between 60 and 75 years old with active or convalescent COVID-19.

CDR3 sequence reads: CASSRTPGEQYF. The CDR3 DNA is TGTGCCAGCAGCCGCACACCGGGGGAGCAGTACTTC. The rearrangement joins TRBV11-3 to TRBJ2-7; D might be TRBD2 (5 bases). The CDR3 runs 12 residues. The germline V gene has CDR1 SGHNT and CDR2 YENEEA. V was cut by 5 bases and J by 7 bases, with 12 bases left in between.

This clone was seen a single time. The rearrangement links TRBV19 to TRBJ2-7, with TRBD2 matching over 10 bases. V shed 2 bases, J shed 11 bases, and the junction held 6 bases outside the gene matches. Germline V gene sequence: CDR1 LNHDA, CDR2 SQIVND (reference sequence). CDR3 length: 13 residues. The CDR3 nucleotides are TGTGCCAGTAGTATAATTCTAGCGGGAGAAAAGTACTTC. Translating gives CASSIILAGEKYF.

CDR3 loop: CASSPGGLAGVETQYF. The CDR3 nucleotides read TGTGCCAGCAGCCCGGGTGGACTAGCGGGAGTCGAGACCCAGTACTTC. The V gene is TRBV11-2, the J gene TRBJ2-5; 13 nucleotides match TRBD2. CDR1 and CDR2 from the germline V gene are SGHAT and FQNNGV. V lost 5 bases and J lost 5; bases outside the gene matches: 8. There are 16 residues in the CDR3.

The chain employs TRBV25-1 and TRBJ1-2, with D maybe TRBD1 (5 bases). The ends were cut back, 3 bases at V and 2 bases at J, with 7 bases in the middle. Germline V gives CDR1 MGHDK, CDR2 SYGVNS. The CDR3 sequence is 13 residues long. The CDR3 sequence is CASSEWTNYGYTF. DNA of the CDR3: TGTGCCAGCAGTGAGTGGACAAACTATGGCTACACCTTC.

The chain links TRBV19 to TRBJ1-5; 11 positions agree with TRBD1. The CDR3 is 17 amino acids. V lost 5 bases, J lost 3 bases, and 9 bases stayed unmatched. The germline gives CDR1 LNHDA, CDR2 SQIVND (reference sequence). The CDR3 bases are TGTGCCAGTAGTCCCCGGACAGGGGGCATTAACAATCAGCCCCAGCATTTT. Protein product: CASSPRTGGINNQPQHF.